These 30 T cell receptor beta chains share one sample of origin, sequenced in a study of technical replicates of blood from a few donors. Here immunoSEQ multiplex PCR was the method, and the copy in TCRdb shows in-frame clones only, minus some. The sample consists of about 88,000 clones, roughly 94% of them appearing once. The sample consisted of T cells isolated from PBMCs. The receptors derive from a human donor in good health.

The chain links TRBV7-3 to TRBJ2-1; tentative D call: TRBD2 (6 bases). The V gene's germline CDR1 is SGHTA and CDR2 FQGTGA. V lost 0 bases and J lost 4, with 10 bases in between. The CDR3 extends over 15 amino acids. CDR3 nucleotides: TGTGCCAGCAGCTTAACCGGGACTCAATACAATGAGCAGTTCTTC. This gives the protein CASSLTGTQYNEQFF.

The V call is TRBV4-1, the J call TRBJ2-7, with 9 positions matching TRBD1. Germline V lookup: CDR1 MGHRA, CDR2 YSYEKL. V lost 1 base, J lost 2 bases, and 0 bases stayed unmatched. The CDR3 sequence is 14 residues long. CDR3 loop: CASSQGQGAYEQYF. The CDR3, as DNA: TGCGCCAGCAGCCAAGGACAGGGGGCCTACGAGCAGTACTTC.

The chain couples TRBV28 to TRBJ1-1, with 7 bases that match TRBD1. The CDR3 contains 15 residues. Trimming took 6 bases from V and 3 from J; bases not matched to a gene: 10. Germline V CDR1 and CDR2: MDHEN, SYDVKM. In nucleotides, the CDR3 is TGTGCCAGCAGCCCCCGGGACAGACTTTACACTGAAGCTTTCTTT. This codes for CASSPRDRLYTEAFF.

V gene TRBV4-2 combines with J gene TRBJ2-4; 11 nucleotides line up with TRBD2. Looked up from germline, CDR1 is LGHNA and CDR2 is YNFKEQ. The CDR3 covers 15 residues. Trimming at V came to 0 bases and at J to 11 bases, leaving 6 bases not matched to a gene. CDR3: CASSQETGLAGLQYF. CDR3 bases: TGTGCCAGCAGCCAAGAAACTGGACTAGCGGGCCTTCAGTACTTC.

This clone was counted once. J is TRBJ1-1 and V is TRBV6-1, with a weak D call TRBD1 (5 bases). V shed 7 bases and J shed 0 bases, with 12 bases lying between them. The V gene's germline CDR1 is MNHNS and CDR2 SASEGT. The CDR3 is made up of 14 amino acids. The CDR3 DNA reads as TGTGCCAGCACCCCTGTCAGGGTGAACACTGAAGCTTTCTTT. It translates to CASTPVRVNTEAFF.

The J gene is TRBJ2-1, the V gene TRBV2, with 10 bases lining up with TRBD2. V lost 3 bases and J lost 9; bases outside the gene matches: 8. This CDR3 spans 15 amino acids. Germline V gives CDR1 SNHLY, CDR2 FYNNEI. The CDR3 sequence: CASSESGQREGEQFF. The DNA for the CDR3 is TGTGCCAGCAGTGAGTCTGGGCAGCGGGAGGGTGAGCAGTTCTTC. The variable domain in full, completed from reference TRBV2 and TRBJ2-1, reads EPEVTQTPSHQVTQMGQEVILRCVPISNHLYFYWYRQILGQKVEFLVSFYNNEISEKSEIFDDQFSVERPDGSNFTLKIRSTKLEDSAMYFCASSESGQREGEQFFGPGTRLTVL.

The chain employs TRBV5-1 and TRBJ2-5, with unresolved D. CDR1 is SGHRS and CDR2 is YFSETQ in the germline V gene. This CDR3 has 13 residues. V was shortened by 0 bases and J by 5 bases, with 8 bases between the two germline ends. The CDR3 sequence: CASSLEVEETQYF. The CDR3 DNA is TGCGCCAGCAGCTTGGAGGTGGAGGAGACCCAGTACTTC.

V usage is TRBV30 and J usage is TRBJ2-1; TRBD2 matches at 13 bases. Per germline, CDR1 GTSNPN and CDR2 SVGIG (reference sequence). Trimming removed 0 bases from V and 7 bases from J; junction bases left unmatched: 12. The CDR3 length is 18 residues. CDR3 DNA sequence: TGTGCCTGGAGTGTACCGATGACTAGCGGGAGGTTAAGAAATGAGCAGTTCTTC. Its protein product is CAWSVPMTSGRLRNEQFF.

The chain couples TRBV6-5 to TRBJ2-7, with a weak D call TRBD1 (6 bases). CDR1 and CDR2 from the germline V gene are MNHEY and SVGAGI. The CDR3 is 15 residues long. Trimming removed 7 bases from V and 3 bases from J, with 19 bases in between. CDR3 DNA sequence: TGTGCCAGCACCGTTAGAAGAACAGGGAACTACGAGCAGTACTTC. As protein: CASTVRRTGNYEQYF.

V is TRBV7-8 and J is TRBJ2-7; 7 nucleotides align to TRBD1. V was clipped by 2 bases and J by 4 bases; unmatched bases: 2. There are 13 residues in the CDR3. Per germline, CDR1 SGHVS and CDR2 FQNEAQ. The CDR3 region has the DNA TGTGCCAGCAGCTTAAACAGGGGTTACGAGCAGTACTTC. Translated, it gives CASSLNRGYEQYF.

The chain is built from TRBV19 and TRBJ1-1; tentative D call: TRBD1 (6 bases). This CDR3 is 15 amino acids long. Deletions cut 3 bases from V and 4 bases from J, with 15 bases between. Germline-derived CDR1 and CDR2 are LNHDA and SQIVND (reference sequence). CDR3 in amino acids: CASSIQGLRGTEAFF. The CDR3 region has the DNA TGTGCCAGTAGTATCCAGGGGTTACGGGGCACTGAAGCTTTCTTT. The full variable domain, rest sourced from reference TRBV19 and TRBJ1-1, is DGGITQSPKYLFRKEGQNVTLSCEQNLNHDAMYWYRQDPGQGLRLIYYSQIVNDFQKGDIAEGYSVSREKKESFPLTVTSAQKNPTAFYLCASSIQGLRGTEAFFGQGTRLTVV.

J is TRBJ1-5 and V is TRBV6-5, with TRBD1 identical over 8 bases. This CDR3 is built from 14 residues. V lost 5 bases to trimming and J lost 5 bases; unmatched junction nucleotides: 5. The germline gives CDR1 MNHEY, CDR2 SVGAGI. The CDR3 bases are TGTGCCAGCAGTACGGACAGGGACGATCAGCCCCAGCATTTT. Translated: CASSTDRDDQPQHF.

The chain recombines TRBV5-6 with TRBJ2-7; D gene uncertain. The germline gives CDR1 SGHDT, CDR2 YYEEEE. This CDR3 has 11 amino acids. Trimming took off 5 bases at V and 2 bases at J, with 5 bases between the two ends. The CDR3 spells CASSYTYEQYF. The CDR3 DNA reads TGTGCCAGCAGTTACACCTACGAGCAGTACTTC.

The gene calls are TRBV4-3 and TRBJ2-7; 7 bases are a match to TRBD2. J gave up 7 bases and V 0 bases, and 9 bases lay outside the gene matches. The germline V gene encodes CDR1 LGHNA and CDR2 YSLEER. The CDR3 covers 15 residues. In nucleotides, the CDR3 is TGCGCCAGCAGCCAAGATCGGGGAGGGGTTTGGGAGCAGTACTTC. Protein sequence: CASSQDRGGVWEQYF.

The chain carries TRBV6-5 and TRBJ2-7; 7 positions agree with TRBD1. This CDR3 has 14 residues. V was pared by 6 bases and J by 1 base, with 6 bases of the junction left unmatched. The germline V gene encodes CDR1 MNHEY and CDR2 SVGAGI. The CDR3 sequence is CASRRSTGSYEQYF. Written as DNA, the CDR3 is TGTGCCAGCAGACGGTCGACAGGGTCCTACGAGCAGTACTTC.

The J gene is TRBJ2-7, the V gene TRBV27; possible D gene TRBD2, 6 bases. Germline CDR1 MNHEY, CDR2 SMNVEV (reference sequence). The CDR3 loop spans 13 amino acids. The V and J ends lost 5 bases and 5 bases respectively, with 13 bases between them. The CDR3 region is CASSLRAGNEQYF. CDR3 DNA sequence: TGTGCCAGCAGTCTAAGGGCGGGGAACGAGCAGTACTTC.

The chain uses TRBV2 and TRBJ2-7, with TRBD1 matching 10 bases. J gave up 7 bases and V 7 bases, and 7 bases lay outside the gene matches. Per germline, CDR1 SNHLY and CDR2 FYNNEI. The CDR3 totals 13 residues. The CDR3 loop is CASNRQGAQEQYF. The CDR3 region has the DNA TGTGCCAGCAACCGACAGGGGGCTCAGGAGCAGTACTTC.

The J gene is TRBJ2-5, the V gene TRBV15; possibly TRBD1 for D (5 bases). Germline-derived CDR1 and CDR2 are LNHNV and YYDKDF (reference sequence). This CDR3 has 17 residues. V lost 2 bases to trimming and J lost 1 base, with 17 bases between them. The CDR3 bases are TGTGCCACCAGCAGAAACTCCCTTGGACACCTCCAAGAGACCCAGTACTTC. Translation: CATSRNSLGHLQETQYF.

The rearrangement uses TRBV6-6 and TRBJ1-5; possibly TRBD1 for D (5 bases). V was trimmed by 2 bases and J by 0 bases, leaving 11 bases between them. CDR3 length equals 16 residues. Looked up from germline, CDR1 is MNHNY and CDR2 is SVGAGI (reference sequence). For the CDR3, the DNA is TGTGCCAGCAGTTACAGGGGACTGAATAGCAATCAGCCCCAGCATTTT. Amino acid sequence: CASSYRGLNSNQPQHF.

Here the CDR3 reads CASSWGLGYNEQFF. The CDR3 nucleotides are TGTGCCAGCAGTTGGGGACTTGGCTACAATGAGCAGTTCTTC. The chain employs TRBV27 and TRBJ2-1; perhaps TRBD2 as D (6 bases). CDR1 is MNHEY and CDR2 is SMNVEV in the germline V gene (reference sequence). Trimming took 4 bases from V and 3 from J, leaving 10 bases between them. This CDR3 contains 14 residues.

This chain uses TRBV5-1 with TRBJ2-7; 7 bases align to TRBD2. This CDR3 is built from 14 residues. CDR1 and CDR2 (germline): SGHRS, YFSETQ. The V gene end was trimmed by 3 bases and the J gene end by 5 bases; junction bases not matched to a gene: 8. In DNA, the CDR3 is TGCGCCAGCAGCTCGAGACTAGCTCGGGACGAGCAGTACTTC. This codes for CASSSRLARDEQYF.

The genes are TRBV6-5 and TRBJ2-7, with 11 bases lining up with TRBD1. Germline loops: CDR1 MNHEY, CDR2 SVGAGI. The CDR3 loop spans 14 amino acids. Trimming removed 4 bases from V and 6 bases from J; junction bases left unmatched: 5. The chain's CDR3 is CASSSLGQGVEQYF. The DNA for the CDR3 is TGTGCCAGCAGTTCTTTGGGACAGGGGGTCGAGCAGTACTTC.

The chain carries TRBV2 and TRBJ2-1; D may be TRBD2 (5 bases). Germline CDR1 reads SNHLY; CDR2 reads FYNNEI. V was clipped by 4 bases and J by 3 bases, with 13 bases between them. CDR3 length: 15 amino acids. Written as DNA, the CDR3 is TGTGCCAGCAGTGGAGAGGGATCTTTCTACAATGAGCAGTTCTTC. It yields the protein CASSGEGSFYNEQFF.

The chain joins TRBV16 to TRBJ1-5; the match to TRBD1 covers 9 bases. The germline V gene encodes CDR1 KGHSY and CDR2 FQNENV. The trim removed 2 bases at V and 4 bases at J, leaving 0 bases unmatched. The CDR3 contains 14 residues. DNA for the CDR3: TGTGCCAGCAGCCAAGGGACAGGGAATCAGCCCCAGCATTTT. It yields the protein CASSQGTGNQPQHF.

The chain links TRBV27 to TRBJ2-7, with D perhaps matching TRBD2 (6 bases). V was trimmed by 3 bases and J by 4 bases, leaving 10 bases between them. Germline-derived CDR1 and CDR2 are MNHEY and SMNVEV (reference sequence). The CDR3 runs to 13 residues. The CDR3 DNA reads TGTGCCAGCAGTTTCGCTAGCGCTTACGAGCAGTACTTC. Residues: CASSFASAYEQYF.

The rearrangement links TRBV4-3 to TRBJ2-7, with 7 bases aligning to TRBD1. V lost 4 bases to trimming and J lost 3 bases; unmatched junction nucleotides: 15. Germline V gene lookup returns CDR1 LGHNA and CDR2 YSLEER. The CDR3 has 17 residues. The DNA of the CDR3 is TGCGCCAGCAGCCTAAATCAGCCCGGGACAGTGATCTACGAGCAGTACTTC. Encoded protein: CASSLNQPGTVIYEQYF.

This clone occurred once. V is TRBV5-5 and J is TRBJ2-7; 8 bases map to TRBD1. This CDR3 is built from 15 residues. Germline CDR1 SGHKS, CDR2 YYEKEE (reference sequence). V trimming: 4 bases; J trimming: 0 bases; junction bases outside the gene matches: 6. CDR3 in amino acids: CASSDRQGSSYEQYF. The CDR3 bases are TGTGCCAGCAGCGACAGACAGGGGAGCTCCTACGAGCAGTACTTC.

This rearrangement joins TRBV9 to TRBJ2-2; possible D gene TRBD2, 5 bases. This CDR3 spans 15 amino acids. Germline V gives CDR1 SGDLS, CDR2 YYNGEE. The germline V and J ends were trimmed by 4 bases and 2 bases, with 12 bases remaining between them. The chain's CDR3 is CASSPTDFNTGELFF. The CDR3 DNA follows: TGTGCCAGCAGCCCCACGGACTTTAACACCGGGGAGCTGTTTTTT.

The rearrangement joins TRBV7-9 to TRBJ2-2, with D tentatively TRBD2 (6 bases). Trimming left V 3 bases short and J 3 bases short, with 14 bases between. CDR1 is SEHNR, CDR2 FQNEAQ, per germline (reference sequence). This CDR3 is built from 16 residues. The CDR3 here is CASSFPGSGYTGELFF. In nucleotides, the CDR3 is TGTGCCAGCAGCTTTCCCGGGAGCGGGTACACCGGGGAGCTGTTTTTT.

The chain is built from TRBV14 and TRBJ2-2, with 13 bases identical to TRBD2. Losses at the gene ends were 9 bases for V and 4 bases for J; bases not matched to a gene: 2. The CDR3 spans 14 residues. Looked up from germline, CDR1 is SGHDN and CDR2 is FVKESK. The CDR3 region has the DNA TGTGCCAGACTAGCGGGAGGGTGCACCGGGGAGCTGTTTTTT. Its protein product is CARLAGGCTGELFF.